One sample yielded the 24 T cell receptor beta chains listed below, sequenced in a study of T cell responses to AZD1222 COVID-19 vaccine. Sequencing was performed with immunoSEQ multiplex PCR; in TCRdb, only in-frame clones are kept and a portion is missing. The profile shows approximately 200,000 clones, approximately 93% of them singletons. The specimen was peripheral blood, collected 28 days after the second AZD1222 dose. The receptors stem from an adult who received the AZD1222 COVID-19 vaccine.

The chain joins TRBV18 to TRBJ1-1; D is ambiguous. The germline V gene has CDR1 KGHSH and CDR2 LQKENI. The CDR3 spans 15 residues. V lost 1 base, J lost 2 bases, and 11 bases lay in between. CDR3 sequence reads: CASSPRSADNTEAFF. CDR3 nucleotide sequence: TGTGCCAGCTCACCACGGTCGGCGGACAACACTGAAGCTTTCTTT.

CDR3 sequence (DNA): TGTGCCAGCAGCTTGGATCAGGGGAAGAATGAAAAACTGTTTTTT. This sequence encodes CASSLDQGKNEKLFF. The chain is built from TRBV5-4 and TRBJ1-4; perhaps TRBD1 as D (6 bases). This CDR3 has 15 amino acids. Germline CDR1 is SGHNT and CDR2 is YYREEE (reference sequence). The V and J ends lost 0 bases and 5 bases respectively, with 11 bases between them.

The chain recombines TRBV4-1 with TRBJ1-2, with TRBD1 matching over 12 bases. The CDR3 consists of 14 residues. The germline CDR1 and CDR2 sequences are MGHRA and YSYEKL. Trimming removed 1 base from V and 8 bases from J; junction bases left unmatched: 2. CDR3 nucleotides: TGCGCCAGCAGCCAAGTTGGGACAGGGGGCGGCTACACCTTC. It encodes CASSQVGTGGGYTF.

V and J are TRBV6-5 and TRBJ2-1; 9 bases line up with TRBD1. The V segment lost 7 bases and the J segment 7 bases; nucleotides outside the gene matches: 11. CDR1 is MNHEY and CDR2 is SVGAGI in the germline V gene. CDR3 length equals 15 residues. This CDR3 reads CASTHTGTGKNEQFF. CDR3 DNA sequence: TGTGCCAGCACACATACCGGGACAGGGAAAAATGAGCAGTTCTTC.

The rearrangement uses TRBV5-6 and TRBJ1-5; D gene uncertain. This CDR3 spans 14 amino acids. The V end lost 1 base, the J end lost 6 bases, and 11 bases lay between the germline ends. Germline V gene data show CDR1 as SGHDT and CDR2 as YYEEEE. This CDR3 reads CASSLTGSIQPQHF. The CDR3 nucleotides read TGTGCCAGCAGCTTGACCGGGTCAATTCAGCCCCAGCATTTT.

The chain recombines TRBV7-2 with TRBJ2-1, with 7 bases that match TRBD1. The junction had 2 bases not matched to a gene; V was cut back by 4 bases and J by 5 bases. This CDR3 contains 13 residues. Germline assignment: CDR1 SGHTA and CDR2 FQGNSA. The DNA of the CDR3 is TGTGCCAGCAGCTGGGGACAGAACAATGAGCAGTTCTTC. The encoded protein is CASSWGQNNEQFF.

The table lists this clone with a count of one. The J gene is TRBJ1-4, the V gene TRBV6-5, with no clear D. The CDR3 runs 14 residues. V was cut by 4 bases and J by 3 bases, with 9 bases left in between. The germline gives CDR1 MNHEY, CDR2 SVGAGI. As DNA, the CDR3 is TGTGCCAGCAGTTCCAGAGTGGCTAATGAAAAACTGTTTTTT. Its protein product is CASSSRVANEKLFF.

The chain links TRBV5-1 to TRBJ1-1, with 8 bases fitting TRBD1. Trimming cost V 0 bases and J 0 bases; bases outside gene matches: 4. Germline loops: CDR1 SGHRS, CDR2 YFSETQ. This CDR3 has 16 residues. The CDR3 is CASSLVQGAVNTEAFF. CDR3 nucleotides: TGCGCCAGCAGCTTGGTTCAGGGGGCGGTGAACACTGAAGCTTTCTTT.

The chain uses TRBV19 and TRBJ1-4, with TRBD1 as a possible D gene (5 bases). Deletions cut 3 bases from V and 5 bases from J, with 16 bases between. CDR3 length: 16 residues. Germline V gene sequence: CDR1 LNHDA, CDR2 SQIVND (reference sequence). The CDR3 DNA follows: TGTGCCAGTAGTATGGGGCTCTCTGCTTCCAATGAAAAACTGTTTTTT. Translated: CASSMGLSASNEKLFF.

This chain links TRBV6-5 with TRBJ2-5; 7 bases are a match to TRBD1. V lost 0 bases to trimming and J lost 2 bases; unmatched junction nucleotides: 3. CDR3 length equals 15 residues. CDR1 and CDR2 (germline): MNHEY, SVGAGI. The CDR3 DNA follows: TGTGCCAGCAGTTACTCCCGGGACAGACAAGAGACCCAGTACTTC. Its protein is CASSYSRDRQETQYF.

The CDR3 sequence: CASSQLTGRVDEQYF. For the CDR3, the DNA is TGTGCCAGCAGCCAGCTGACAGGCCGGGTGGACGAGCAGTACTTC. The gene calls are TRBV7-9 and TRBJ2-7, with a possible D match to TRBD1 (6 bases). The V end lost 5 bases, the J end lost 5 bases, and 19 bases lay between the germline ends. The CDR3 extends over 15 amino acids. CDR1 and CDR2 from the germline V gene are SEHNR and FQNEAQ (reference sequence).

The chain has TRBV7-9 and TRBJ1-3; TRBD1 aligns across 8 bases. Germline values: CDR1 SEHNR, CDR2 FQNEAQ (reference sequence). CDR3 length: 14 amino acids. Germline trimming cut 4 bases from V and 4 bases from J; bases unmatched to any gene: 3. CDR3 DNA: TGTGCCAGCAGCTCCCGGGACAGGGGAAACACCATATATTTT. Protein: CASSSRDRGNTIYF. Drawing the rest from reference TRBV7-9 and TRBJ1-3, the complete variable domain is DTGVSQNPRHKITKRGQNVTFRCDPISEHNRLYWYRQTLGQGPEFLTYFQNEAQLEKSRLLSDRFSAERPKGSFSTLEIQRTEQGDSAMYLCASSSRDRGNTIYFGEGSWLTVV.

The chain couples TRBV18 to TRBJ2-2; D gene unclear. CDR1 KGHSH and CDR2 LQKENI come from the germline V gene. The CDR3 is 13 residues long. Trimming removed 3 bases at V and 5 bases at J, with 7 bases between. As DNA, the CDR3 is TGTGCCAGCTCACCGTACGGGACCGGGGAGCTGTTTTTT. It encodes CASSPYGTGELFF.

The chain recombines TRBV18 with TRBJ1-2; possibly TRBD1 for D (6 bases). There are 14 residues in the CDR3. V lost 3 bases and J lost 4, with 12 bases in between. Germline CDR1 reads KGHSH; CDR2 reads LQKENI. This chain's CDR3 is CASSPPTGSYGYTF. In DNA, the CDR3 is TGTGCCAGCTCACCTCCAACAGGGTCCTATGGCTACACCTTC.

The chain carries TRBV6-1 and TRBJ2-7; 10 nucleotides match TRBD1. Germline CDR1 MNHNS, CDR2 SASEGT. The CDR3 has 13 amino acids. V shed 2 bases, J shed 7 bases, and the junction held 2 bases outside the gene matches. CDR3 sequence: CASSERDRGEQYF. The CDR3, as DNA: TGTGCCAGCAGTGAAAGGGACAGGGGAGAGCAGTACTTC.

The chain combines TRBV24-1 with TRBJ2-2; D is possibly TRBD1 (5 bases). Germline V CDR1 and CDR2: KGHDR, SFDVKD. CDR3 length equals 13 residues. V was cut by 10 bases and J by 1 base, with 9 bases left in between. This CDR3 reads CATGVRNTGELFF. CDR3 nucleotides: TGTGCCACAGGGGTTAGGAACACCGGGGAGCTGTTTTTT.

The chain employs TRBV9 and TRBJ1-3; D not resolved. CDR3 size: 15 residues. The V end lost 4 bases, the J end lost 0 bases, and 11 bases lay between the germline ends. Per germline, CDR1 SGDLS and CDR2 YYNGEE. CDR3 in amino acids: CASSPGGDSGNTIYF. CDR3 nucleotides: TGTGCCAGCAGCCCGGGCGGAGACTCTGGAAACACCATATATTTT.

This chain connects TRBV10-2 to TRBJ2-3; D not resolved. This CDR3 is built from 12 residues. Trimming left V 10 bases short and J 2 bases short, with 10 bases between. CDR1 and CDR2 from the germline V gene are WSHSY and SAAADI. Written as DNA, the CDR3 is TGCGCCACCAGAGCTGTCACAGATACGCAGTATTTT. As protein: CATRAVTDTQYF.

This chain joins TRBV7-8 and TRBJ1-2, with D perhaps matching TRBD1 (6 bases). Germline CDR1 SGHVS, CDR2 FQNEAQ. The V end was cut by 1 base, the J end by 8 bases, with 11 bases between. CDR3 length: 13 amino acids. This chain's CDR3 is CASSLEGDAGYTF. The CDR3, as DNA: TGTGCCAGCAGCTTAGAGGGGGACGCCGGCTACACCTTC.

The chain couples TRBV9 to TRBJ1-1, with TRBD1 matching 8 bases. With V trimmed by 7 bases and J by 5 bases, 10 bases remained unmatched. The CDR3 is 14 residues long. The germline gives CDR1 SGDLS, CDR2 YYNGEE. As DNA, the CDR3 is TGTGCCAGCTCACCCCAGGGGGCTCGGACTGAAGCTTTCTTT. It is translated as CASSPQGARTEAFF.

This chain's CDR3 is CASSQAGPVAGGLETQYF. The DNA of the CDR3 is TGTGCCAGCAGCCAAGCGGGGCCGGTAGCGGGGGGTTTAGAGACCCAGTACTTC. This chain connects TRBV3-1 (or the pseudogene TRBV3-2) to TRBJ2-5; 10 bases agree with TRBD2. This CDR3 spans 18 amino acids. Losses at the gene ends were 1 base for V and 4 bases for J; bases not matched to a gene: 12. CDR1 and CDR2 (germline): LGHDT, YNNKEL (reference sequence).

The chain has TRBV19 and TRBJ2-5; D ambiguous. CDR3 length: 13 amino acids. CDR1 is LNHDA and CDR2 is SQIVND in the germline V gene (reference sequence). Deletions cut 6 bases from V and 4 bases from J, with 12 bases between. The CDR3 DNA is TGTGCCAGTAGCCAGCGCCTGGCAGAGACCCAGTACTTC. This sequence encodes CASSQRLAETQYF.

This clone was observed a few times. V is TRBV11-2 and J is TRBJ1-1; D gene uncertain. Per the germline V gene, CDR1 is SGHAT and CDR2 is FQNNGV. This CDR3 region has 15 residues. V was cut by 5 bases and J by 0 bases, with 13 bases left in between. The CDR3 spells CASSPPLSLNTEAFF. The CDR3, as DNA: TGTGCCAGCAGCCCCCCTTTGAGTTTGAACACTGAAGCTTTCTTT. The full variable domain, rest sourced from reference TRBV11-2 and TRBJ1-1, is EAGVAQSPRYKIIEKRQSVAFWCNPISGHATLYWYQQILGQGPKLLIQFQNNGVVDDSQLPKDRFSAERLKGVDSTLKIQPAKLEDSAVYLCASSPPLSLNTEAFFGQGTRLTVV.

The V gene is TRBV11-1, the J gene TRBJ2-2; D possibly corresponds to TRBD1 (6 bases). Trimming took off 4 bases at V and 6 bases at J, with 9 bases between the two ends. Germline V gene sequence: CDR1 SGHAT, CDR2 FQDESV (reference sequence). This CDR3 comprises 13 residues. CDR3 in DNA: TGTGCCAGCAGCTACACAGGGTCCGGGGAGCTGTTTTTT. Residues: CASSYTGSGELFF.